These 11 T cell receptor beta chains originate from one sample sequenced in a study of cytomegalovirus exposure and HLA in healthy donors listed by TCRdb under 2017. Library creation used the immunoSEQ multiplex PCR assay. Entries here come from immuneACCESS through TCRdb and include only in-frame sequences with V and J called. Some clones fail to appear in such tables; in the studies checked, an unresolved V gene covers under half of the shortfall, and the cause of the remainder is unknown. The sample includes about 110,000 clones, with approximately 89% observed a single time. Under 2% of the sample belongs to the ten largest clones. The material sequenced was PBMCs. These receptor sequences come from a woman between 18 and 30 years old in good health and CMV-seronegative.

J is TRBJ2-3 and V is TRBV5-8; possible D gene TRBD2, 6 bases. V dropped 2 bases and J dropped 6 bases, with 10 bases sitting between them. The CDR3 is 13 amino acids. CDR1 SGHTS and CDR2 YDEGEE come from the germline V gene. The CDR3 loop reads CASSFQAGDTQYF. CDR3 DNA sequence: TGTGCCAGCAGCTTTCAGGCGGGGGATACGCAGTATTTT.

This clone has only one observation. The V and J genes are TRBV5-6 and TRBJ2-5; no clear D gene. Trimming left V 0 bases short and J 5 bases short, with 5 bases between. Germline V gene sequence: CDR1 SGHDT, CDR2 YYEEEE. The CDR3 has 12 residues. CDR3 nucleotide sequence: TGTGCCAGCAGCTTGGCCCTTGAGACCCAGTACTTC. It is translated as CASSLALETQYF.

V gene TRBV7-3 combines with J gene TRBJ2-1; 9 nucleotides line up with TRBD2. V lost 3 bases to trimming and J lost 4 bases; unmatched junction nucleotides: 4. Germline values: CDR1 SGHTA, CDR2 FQGTGA. The length of the CDR3 is 15 residues. CDR3 loop: CASSFSSGGYNEQFF. DNA of the CDR3: TGTGCCAGCAGCTTTTCCAGCGGGGGGTACAATGAGCAGTTCTTC.

The sample holds a few counts of this clone. The chain uses TRBV4-3 and TRBJ1-2; D not resolved. Germline loops: CDR1 LGHNA, CDR2 YSLEER. The CDR3 is made up of 13 amino acids. V shed 4 bases and J shed 5 bases, with 11 bases lying between them. For the CDR3, the DNA is TGCGCCAGCAGCCTAAGGTCAGGATATGGCTACACCTTC. It is translated as CASSLRSGYGYTF.

CDR3 in amino acids: CASSPRFGDWGYTF. Written as DNA, the CDR3 is TGTGCCAGCAGTCCCCGATTCGGGGATTGGGGCTACACCTTC. The V gene is TRBV28, the J gene TRBJ1-2, with unresolved D. V was cut by 5 bases and J by 8 bases, with 18 bases left in between. Germline V lookup: CDR1 MDHEN, CDR2 SYDVKM. The CDR3 is made up of 14 amino acids.

This clone was seen just once. The chain uses TRBV9 and TRBJ2-1, with 10 bases identical to TRBD2. The CDR3 loop spans 14 amino acids. The V and J ends lost 8 bases and 5 bases, in that order; junction bases with no gene match: 7. Germline CDR1 and CDR2: SGDLS and YYNGEE. The CDR3 sequence is CASSRLAGDNEQFF. CDR3 bases: TGTGCCAGTTCAAGGCTAGCGGGAGACAATGAGCAGTTCTTC.

The CDR3 sequence: CASSLGGPYEQYF. The CDR3 nucleotides read TGCGCCAGCAGCTTGGGAGGTCCCTACGAGCAGTACTTC. This rearrangement joins TRBV5-1 to TRBJ2-7; D gene uncertain. Per germline, CDR1 SGHRS and CDR2 YFSETQ. The CDR3 covers 13 residues. V lost 0 bases, J lost 2 bases, and 6 bases lay in between.

The genes are TRBV2 and TRBJ2-7, with 10 nucleotides matching TRBD2. The CDR3 is 14 amino acids. J lost 0 bases, V lost 9 bases, and 5 bases had no gene match. Per the germline V gene, CDR1 is SNHLY and CDR2 is FYNNEI. The CDR3 DNA follows: TGTGCCAGTCTTCTAGCGGGGGCCTCCTACGAGCAGTACTTC. It translates to CASLLAGASYEQYF.

V gene TRBV29-1 combines with J gene TRBJ2-2; D is perhaps TRBD1 (6 bases). The CDR3 spans 14 residues. Germline V gene sequence: CDR1 SQVTM, CDR2 ANQGSEA. The germline V and J ends were trimmed by 4 bases and 6 bases, with 15 bases remaining between them. CDR3 sequence: CSVAQQGRSGELFF. The CDR3 DNA reads TGCAGCGTTGCCCAACAGGGAAGGTCCGGGGAGCTGTTTTTT.

The chain is built from TRBV9 and TRBJ2-1; 10 bases are a match to TRBD2. The CDR3 loop spans 15 amino acids. The V segment lost 4 bases and the J segment 0 bases; nucleotides outside the gene matches: 1. CDR1 is SGDLS, CDR2 YYNGEE, per germline. In DNA, the CDR3 is TGTGCCAGCAGCCTAGCGGGGGTCTCCTACAATGAGCAGTTCTTC. It codes for CASSLAGVSYNEQFF.

The V gene is TRBV30, the J gene TRBJ1-2, with D uncertain. Germline CDR1 GTSNPN, CDR2 SVGIG (reference sequence). Trimming took 0 bases from V and 2 from J, leaving 19 bases between them. This CDR3 comprises 17 residues. CDR3 DNA sequence: TGTGCCTGGAGTGTACTAGCGTGGGAACAGAAGAACTATGGCTACACCTTC. Protein: CAWSVLAWEQKNYGYTF. The variable domain in full, completed from reference TRBV30 and TRBJ1-2, reads SQTIHQWPATLVQPVGSPLSLECTVEGTSNPNLYWYRQAAGRGLQLLFYSVGIGQISSEVPQNLSASRPQDRQFILSSKKLLLSDSGFYLCAWSVLAWEQKNYGYTFGSGTRLTVV.